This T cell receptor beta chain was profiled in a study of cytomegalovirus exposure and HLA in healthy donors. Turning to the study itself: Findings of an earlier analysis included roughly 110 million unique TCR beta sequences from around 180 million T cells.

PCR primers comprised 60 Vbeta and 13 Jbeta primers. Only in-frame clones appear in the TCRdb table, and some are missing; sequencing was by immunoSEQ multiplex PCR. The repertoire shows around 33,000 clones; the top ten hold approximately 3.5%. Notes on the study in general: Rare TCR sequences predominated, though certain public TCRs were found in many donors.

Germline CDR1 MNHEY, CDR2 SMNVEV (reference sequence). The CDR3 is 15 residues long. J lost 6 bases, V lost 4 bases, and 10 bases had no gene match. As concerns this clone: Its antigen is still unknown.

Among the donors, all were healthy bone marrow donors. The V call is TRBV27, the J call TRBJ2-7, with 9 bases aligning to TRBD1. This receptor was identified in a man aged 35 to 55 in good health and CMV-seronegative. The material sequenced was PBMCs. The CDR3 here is CASSYYSPDRGEQYF. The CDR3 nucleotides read TGTGCCAGCAGTTATTACAGTCCGGACAGGGGCGAGCAGTACTTC.